The entry below describes one T cell receptor beta chain. Its antigen is still unknown. These data come from a study of CD8+ T cells in alopecia areata. Germline CDR1 reads GTSNPN; CDR2 reads SVGIG (reference sequence). The CDR3 sequence is 15 residues long. J was trimmed by 6 bases and V by 0 bases; bases with no gene match: 6. Isolated RNA was reverse transcribed into cDNA used as the sequencing template. Measured with immunoSEQ multiplex PCR; TCRdb has only the in-frame clones, and not every one. The sample holds 150,000 to 200,000 clones, roughly 50% seen once. Treatment given: oral pan-JAK inhibitor, 5-10 mg twice daily. Alopecia areata patients had lesional scalp punch biopsies and peripheral blood taken from them. Study-wide results and caveats: Scalp clonality and expanded CD8+ clones among the top 100 fell significantly with tofacitinib. Given one nonresponder, whether baseline CD8+ expansion relates to response remains uncertain.

The input for sequencing was CD8+ T cells sorted from blood, taken at week 24, from a patient treated with tofacitinib. This sequence originates from a human donor with alopecia areata. V usage is TRBV30 and J usage is TRBJ2-7; 12 positions match TRBD1. The CDR3 loop reads CAWSVGTGGFGEQYF. The CDR3 bases are TGTGCCTGGAGTGTAGGGACAGGGGGCTTCGGCGAGCAGTACTTC. Filled out from reference TRBV30 and TRBJ2-7, the complete variable domain reads SQTIHQWPATLVQPVGSPLSLECTVEGTSNPNLYWYRQAAGRGLQLLFYSVGIGQISSEVPQNLSASRPQDRQFILSSKKLLLSDSGFYLCAWSVGTGGFGEQYFGPGTRLTVT.